This entry lists 31 T cell receptor beta chains sequenced from one sample in a study of T cells in narcolepsy. Sequencing was performed with immunoSEQ multiplex PCR; in TCRdb, only in-frame clones are kept and a portion is missing. The table has about 32,000 clones, roughly 77% seen once. Sequences were obtained from CD45RA- memory CD4+ T cells from PBMCs. The origin of the receptors is a human donor with narcolepsy.

The table lists this clone with a few counts. The J gene is TRBJ2-1, the V gene TRBV25-1, with unresolved D. V was clipped by 1 base and J by 2 bases, with 12 bases between them. The CDR3 extends over 16 amino acids. The germline gives CDR1 MGHDK, CDR2 SYGVNS. The CDR3 here is CASSELRSHTYNEQFF. CDR3 coding DNA: TGTGCCAGCAGTGAATTGAGGTCCCACACCTACAATGAGCAGTTCTTC.

The chain uses TRBV30 and TRBJ1-6; D is undetermined. CDR1 is GTSNPN and CDR2 is SVGIG in the germline V gene (reference sequence). CDR3 size: 15 residues. V was shortened by 4 bases and J by 6 bases, with 16 bases between the two germline ends. Here the CDR3 reads CAWTERRDGNSPLHF. In DNA form, the CDR3 reads TGTGCCTGGACAGAACGAAGGGATGGTAATTCACCCCTCCACTTT.

By its share, this clone is medium-sized. This rearrangement joins TRBV27 to TRBJ1-2; D gene ambiguous. V was trimmed by 7 bases and J by 8 bases, leaving 2 bases between them. The CDR3 runs 8 residues. Germline loops: CDR1 MNHEY, CDR2 SMNVEV (reference sequence). In DNA, the CDR3 is TGTGCCAGCATGGGCTACACCTTC. It is translated as CASMGYTF.

The chain uses TRBV27 and TRBJ1-2, with D maybe TRBD1 (5 bases). The germline CDR1 and CDR2 sequences are MNHEY and SMNVEV (reference sequence). Deletions cut 6 bases from V and 5 bases from J, with 13 bases between. There are 13 residues in the CDR3. The CDR3 DNA is TGTGCCAGCAGCCAAAGGGGCGGATATGGCTACACCTTC. Residues: CASSQRGGYGYTF.

The chain employs TRBV28 and TRBJ1-1; no firm D call. V lost 5 bases and J lost 0, with 7 bases in between. CDR3 length equals 13 residues. Germline CDR1 MDHEN, CDR2 SYDVKM. The CDR3 loop is CASSPYMNTEAFF. The CDR3 DNA reads as TGTGCCAGCAGTCCCTATATGAACACTGAAGCTTTCTTT.

The chain joins TRBV4-1 to TRBJ1-2; possibly TRBD1 for D (6 bases). Germline values: CDR1 MGHRA, CDR2 YSYEKL. V dropped 1 base and J dropped 4 bases, with 13 bases sitting between them. The CDR3 length is 15 residues. CDR3 residues: CASSQGGGQLYGYTF. The CDR3 bases are TGCGCCAGCAGCCAAGGAGGCGGACAGCTCTATGGCTACACCTTC.

The chain carries TRBV19 and TRBJ2-1, with TRBD1 as a possible D gene (7 bases). The V end was cut by 6 bases, the J end by 9 bases, with 15 bases between. The CDR3 is made up of 13 amino acids. Germline V lookup: CDR1 LNHDA, CDR2 SQIVND (reference sequence). CDR3 loop: CASSRGAFAEQFF. CDR3 sequence (DNA): TGTGCCAGTAGCAGGGGGGCTTTCGCTGAGCAGTTCTTC.

The V call is TRBV19, the J call TRBJ2-5; D is uncertain. V dropped 6 bases and J dropped 1 base, with 15 bases sitting between them. The CDR3 contains 15 residues. Per the germline V gene, CDR1 is LNHDA and CDR2 is SQIVND (reference sequence). CDR3 in amino acids: CASRVGFWTQETQYF. The CDR3 DNA reads as TGTGCCAGTAGAGTAGGGTTCTGGACCCAAGAGACCCAGTACTTC.

The chain joins TRBV5-1 to TRBJ2-1, with D perhaps TRBD1 or TRBD2 (5 bases each). CDR1 and CDR2 (germline): SGHRS, YFSETQ. The germline V and J ends were trimmed by 5 bases and 0 bases, with 12 bases remaining between them. The CDR3 runs to 15 residues. CDR3 amino acids: CASRSGGSSYNEQFF. The CDR3 DNA reads as TGCGCCAGCAGGAGTGGGGGAAGCTCCTACAATGAGCAGTTCTTC.

About this clone: This specimen includes other DNA sequences encoding the same CDR3. V and J are TRBV30 and TRBJ2-5; 15 positions match TRBD2. From germline, CDR1 is GTSNPN and CDR2 SVGIG (reference sequence). The CDR3 is made up of 14 amino acids. V gave up 5 bases and J gave up 4 bases; unmatched junction bases: 2. The DNA of the CDR3 is TGTGCCTGGTCGGGACTAGCGGGAGGAGAGACCCAGTACTTC. Encoded protein: CAWSGLAGGETQYF.

This chain joins TRBV6-6 and TRBJ1-3, with D perhaps matching TRBD1 (6 bases). The CDR3 is 16 amino acids. The germline gives CDR1 MNHNY, CDR2 SVGAGI (reference sequence). The V and J ends lost 5 bases and 0 bases respectively, with 14 bases between them. The CDR3, as DNA: TGTGCCAGCAGTCCACAGGGACGTGGCTCTGGAAACACCATATATTTT. This gives the protein CASSPQGRGSGNTIYF.

The chain employs TRBV7-9 and TRBJ2-1; 15 nucleotides match TRBD2. Germline CDR1 reads SEHNR; CDR2 reads FQNEAQ (reference sequence). After removal of 5 bases from V and 0 bases from J, the junction contained 5 bases not matched to a gene. The CDR3 consists of 18 residues. The CDR3: CASSKGLAGGPSYNEQFF. CDR3 in DNA: TGTGCCAGCAGCAAGGGACTAGCGGGAGGACCCTCCTACAATGAGCAGTTCTTC.

This sequence joins TRBV30 and TRBJ1-3, with D perhaps matching TRBD1 (5 bases). There are 20 residues in the CDR3. The V and J ends lost 0 bases and 0 bases respectively, with 24 bases between them. The germline V gene has CDR1 GTSNPN and CDR2 SVGIG (reference sequence). CDR3 protein: CAWSVRGSGRVGRSGNTIYF. CDR3 DNA sequence: TGTGCCTGGAGTGTAAGGGGATCCGGCAGGGTGGGACGCTCTGGAAACACCATATATTTT.

This chain connects TRBV10-3 to TRBJ1-1, with TRBD1 matching 8 bases. Per the germline V gene, CDR1 is ENHRY and CDR2 is SYGVKD. This CDR3 spans 16 amino acids. Unmatched junction bases numbered 9, after V lost 6 bases and J lost 0 bases. The DNA for the CDR3 is TGTGCCATCAGCGAGCCAAGGACAGGGATGAACACTGAAGCTTTCTTT. As protein: CAISEPRTGMNTEAFF.

The chain carries TRBV15 and TRBJ2-5, with D maybe TRBD2 (5 bases). V was pared by 2 bases and J by 0 bases, with 10 bases between. CDR3 length equals 15 residues. Per the germline V gene, CDR1 is LNHNV and CDR2 is YYDKDF (reference sequence). The CDR3 sequence: CATSRKSGYQETQYF. For the CDR3, the DNA is TGTGCCACCAGCAGAAAATCGGGATACCAAGAGACCCAGTACTTC.

The chain links TRBV9 to TRBJ1-2; 8 bases fit TRBD1. The CDR3 length is 16 residues. Germline V gene data show CDR1 as SGDLS and CDR2 as YYNGEE. The V segment lost 2 bases and the J segment 1 base; nucleotides outside the gene matches: 7. The DNA of the CDR3 is TGTGCCAGCAGCGTCCACCGACAGGGGCTTAACTATGGCTACACCTTC. This translates into CASSVHRQGLNYGYTF. The variable domain in full, with the rest retrieved from reference TRBV9 and TRBJ1-2, is DSGVTQTPKHLITATGQRVTLRCSPRSGDLSVYWYQQSLDQGLQFLIQYYNGEERAKGNILERFSAQQFPDLHSELNLSSLELGDSALYFCASSVHRQGLNYGYTFGSGTRLTVV.

The chain uses TRBV5-1 and TRBJ2-5; maybe TRBD1 (5 bases). Germline V gene data show CDR1 as SGHRS and CDR2 as YFSETQ. The germline V and J ends were trimmed by 0 bases and 2 bases, with 8 bases remaining between them. The length of the CDR3 is 14 residues. In DNA form, the CDR3 reads TGCGCCAGCAGCTTGGCCGACAGACAAGAGACCCAGTACTTC. It yields the protein CASSLADRQETQYF.

CDR3 residues: CASSEQGPYNEQFF. The CDR3 DNA sequence: TGTGCCAGCAGTGAACAGGGCCCCTACAATGAGCAGTTCTTC. V gene TRBV2 combines with J gene TRBJ2-1; a weak D match, TRBD1 (5 bases). The V end lost 2 bases, the J end lost 2 bases, and 7 bases lay between the germline ends. The length of the CDR3 is 14 residues. CDR1 is SNHLY, CDR2 FYNNEI, per germline.

The CDR3 spells CASSEAGGQTDTQYF. CDR3 nucleotides: TGTGCCAGCAGTGAAGCGGGAGGGCAGACAGATACGCAGTATTTT. This chain links TRBV6-4 with TRBJ2-3; 10 bases are a match to TRBD2. This CDR3 has 15 residues. The germline V gene encodes CDR1 MRHNA and CDR2 SNTAGT. J gave up 3 bases and V 3 bases, and 3 bases lay outside the gene matches.

The chain uses TRBV25-1 and TRBJ2-1; 8 bases are a match to TRBD2. Germline V gives CDR1 MGHDK, CDR2 SYGVNS. The J segment lost 4 bases and the V segment lost 4 bases, leaving 9 bases of the junction unmatched. The CDR3 is 16 amino acids. DNA for the CDR3: TGTGCCAGCAGTGGTGGCGGGAGGCGACGATACAATGAGCAGTTCTTC. Translating it yields CASSGGGRRRYNEQFF.

The chain employs TRBV25-1 and TRBJ1-1; D unclear. Germline V gene sequence: CDR1 MGHDK, CDR2 SYGVNS. V was cut by 6 bases and J by 1 base, with 9 bases left in between. The CDR3 is 13 amino acids. As DNA, the CDR3 is TGTGCCAGCAGGGAGGGTCGGAACACTGAAGCTTTCTTT. This gives the protein CASREGRNTEAFF. The full variable domain, rest sourced from reference TRBV25-1 and TRBJ1-1, is EADIYQTPRYLVIGTGKKITLECSQTMGHDKMYWYQQDPGMELHLIHYSYGVNSTEKGDLSSESTVSRIRTEHFPLTLESARPSHTSQYLCASREGRNTEAFFGQGTRLTVV.

This clone was observed a handful of times. V gene TRBV18 combines with J gene TRBJ2-7; no firm D call. V was trimmed by 0 bases and J by 0 bases, leaving 12 bases between them. Germline V lookup: CDR1 KGHSH, CDR2 LQKENI. This CDR3 is 16 amino acids long. Here the CDR3 reads CASSPPAQDHSYEQYF. Written as DNA, the CDR3 is TGTGCCAGCTCACCACCGGCTCAGGACCACTCCTACGAGCAGTACTTC.

The V gene is TRBV20-1, the J gene TRBJ2-1; no firm D call. Germline V gives CDR1 DFQATT, CDR2 SNEGSKA (reference sequence). Trimming cost V 3 bases and J 8 bases, with 8 bases left between them. The CDR3 is made up of 11 amino acids. The CDR3 DNA is TGCAGTGCTAGGGAACCGGATGAGCAGTTCTTC. Protein sequence: CSAREPDEQFF.

This chain links TRBV6-1 with TRBJ2-1; the D is unclear. Germline V gives CDR1 MNHNS, CDR2 SASEGT. The CDR3 is 12 residues long. V was pared by 7 bases and J by 8 bases, with 12 bases between. The CDR3 protein is CASTASSDEQFF. Written as DNA, the CDR3 is TGTGCCAGCACCGCTAGTTCCGATGAGCAGTTCTTC.

CDR3 sequence: CASSPRGFFSGNTIYF. The DNA of the CDR3 is TGTGCCAGCAGCCCCCGGGGATTTTTCTCTGGAAACACCATATATTTT. This chain connects TRBV11-2 to TRBJ1-3; D is ambiguous. The CDR3 contains 16 residues. Trimming took 5 bases from V and 0 from J, leaving 14 bases between them. The germline V gene encodes CDR1 SGHAT and CDR2 FQNNGV.

The chain joins TRBV7-7 to TRBJ2-7; no clear D gene. V gave up 1 base and J gave up 4 bases, with 11 bases separating them. The CDR3 spans 14 residues. CDR1 and CDR2 (germline): SSHAT, FNYEAQ (reference sequence). CDR3 sequence: CASSLGPESYEQYF. CDR3 sequence (DNA): TGTGCCAGCAGCTTAGGGCCAGAAAGTTACGAGCAGTACTTC.

This clone has just one count. The J gene is TRBJ1-1, the V gene TRBV6-1; D is uncertain. The CDR3 loop spans 14 amino acids. V lost 2 bases and J lost 6, with 13 bases in between. The germline CDR1 and CDR2 sequences are MNHNS and SASEGT. The CDR3 DNA sequence: TGTGCCAGCAGTGAATTTAACGGAGGAGCTGAAGCTTTCTTT. The encoded protein is CASSEFNGGAEAFF.

This sequence joins TRBV14 and TRBJ2-3, with D uncertain. Germline V gene sequence: CDR1 SGHDN, CDR2 FVKESK. V lost 2 bases and J 3 bases, leaving 12 bases between the germline ends. The CDR3 is 15 amino acids. This CDR3 reads CASSQYLARTDTQYF. The CDR3 nucleotides are TGTGCCAGCAGCCAATACCTTGCCAGAACAGATACGCAGTATTTT.

The CDR3, as DNA: TGTGCCAGCAGCCCGGCCGTGTTGCGGGAGGGCCACGAGCAGTTCTTC. Amino acids: CASSPAVLREGHEQFF. This rearrangement joins TRBV7-2 to TRBJ2-1, with 9 bases aligning to TRBD2. With 5 bases clipped from V and 10 bases from J, the junction kept 15 bases outside the gene matches. CDR1 is SGHTA and CDR2 is FQGNSA in the germline V gene. The CDR3 loop spans 16 amino acids.

This chain connects TRBV9 to TRBJ1-2; tentatively, D is TRBD1 (6 bases). The germline gives CDR1 SGDLS, CDR2 YYNGEE. This CDR3 has 15 residues. The V and J ends lost 2 bases and 8 bases respectively, with 19 bases between them. The CDR3 DNA sequence: TGTGCCAGCAGCGTGGGGGGCCGGGACCCAGGAGGCTACACCTTC. Residues: CASSVGGRDPGGYTF.

The chain carries TRBV19 and TRBJ2-5, with D possibly being TRBD1 (6 bases). The germline V gene encodes CDR1 LNHDA and CDR2 SQIVND (reference sequence). The CDR3 is 14 amino acids. The V end was cut by 6 bases, the J end by 5 bases, with 16 bases between. The CDR3 is CASSPTGVPETQYF. The CDR3 coding sequence is TGTGCCAGTAGCCCGACAGGAGTCCCGGAGACCCAGTACTTC.